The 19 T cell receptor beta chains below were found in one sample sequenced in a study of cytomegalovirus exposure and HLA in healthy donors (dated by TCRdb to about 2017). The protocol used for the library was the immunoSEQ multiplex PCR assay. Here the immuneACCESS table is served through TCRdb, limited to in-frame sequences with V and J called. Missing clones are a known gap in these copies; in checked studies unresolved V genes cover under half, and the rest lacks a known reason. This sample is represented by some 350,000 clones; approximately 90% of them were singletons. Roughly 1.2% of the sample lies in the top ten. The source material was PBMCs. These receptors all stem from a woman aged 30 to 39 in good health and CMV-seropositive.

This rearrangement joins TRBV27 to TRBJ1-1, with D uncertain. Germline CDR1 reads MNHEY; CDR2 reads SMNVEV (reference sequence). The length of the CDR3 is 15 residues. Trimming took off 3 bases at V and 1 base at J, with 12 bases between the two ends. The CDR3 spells CASSFSPPGNTEAFF. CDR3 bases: TGTGCCAGCAGTTTTTCCCCCCCCGGGAACACTGAAGCTTTCTTT.

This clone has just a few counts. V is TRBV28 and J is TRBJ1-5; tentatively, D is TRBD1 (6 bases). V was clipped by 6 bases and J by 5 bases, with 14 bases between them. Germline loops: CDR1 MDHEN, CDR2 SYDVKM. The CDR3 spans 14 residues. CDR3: CASSYGQSDQPQHF. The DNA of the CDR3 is TGTGCCAGCAGCTACGGACAGAGTGATCAGCCCCAGCATTTT.

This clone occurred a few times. The CDR3 loop is CASRPRDRPYGYTF. The CDR3 nucleotides read TGTGCCAGCAGGCCCCGGGACAGGCCCTATGGCTACACCTTC. The chain links TRBV27 to TRBJ1-2, with TRBD1 matching over 8 bases. Trimming at V came to 6 bases and at J to 4 bases, leaving 7 bases not matched to a gene. Germline-derived CDR1 and CDR2 are MNHEY and SMNVEV (reference sequence). The CDR3 has 14 amino acids.

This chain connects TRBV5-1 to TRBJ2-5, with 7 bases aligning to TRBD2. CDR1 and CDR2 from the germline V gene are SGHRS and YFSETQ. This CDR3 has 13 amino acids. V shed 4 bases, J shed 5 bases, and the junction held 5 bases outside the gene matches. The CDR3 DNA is TGCGCCAGCAGCCCGGTGGGGGGGGAGACCCAGTACTTC. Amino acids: CASSPVGGETQYF.

The CDR3 here is CASRGGQGAKTQYF. Here the CDR3 DNA reads TGTGCCAGCAGGGGGGGACAGGGGGCAAAGACCCAGTACTTC. This sequence joins TRBV6-1 and TRBJ2-5, with 12 bases aligning to TRBD1. Trimming removed 6 bases from V and 6 bases from J; junction bases left unmatched: 5. Germline CDR1 is MNHNS and CDR2 is SASEGT. This CDR3 has 14 residues.

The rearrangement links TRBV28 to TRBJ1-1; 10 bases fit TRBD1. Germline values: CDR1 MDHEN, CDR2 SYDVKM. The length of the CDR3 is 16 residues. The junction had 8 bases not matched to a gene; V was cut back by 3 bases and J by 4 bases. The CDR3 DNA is TGTGCCAGCAGTTTCCAGACAGGGGGCTTGGGCACTGAAGCTTTCTTT. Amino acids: CASSFQTGGLGTEAFF.

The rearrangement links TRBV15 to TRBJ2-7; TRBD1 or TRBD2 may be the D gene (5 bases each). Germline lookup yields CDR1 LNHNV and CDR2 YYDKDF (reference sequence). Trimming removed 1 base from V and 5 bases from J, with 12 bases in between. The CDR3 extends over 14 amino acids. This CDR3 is CATSRGGLLDEQYF. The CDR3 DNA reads TGTGCCACCAGCAGAGGGGGGTTATTGGACGAGCAGTACTTC.

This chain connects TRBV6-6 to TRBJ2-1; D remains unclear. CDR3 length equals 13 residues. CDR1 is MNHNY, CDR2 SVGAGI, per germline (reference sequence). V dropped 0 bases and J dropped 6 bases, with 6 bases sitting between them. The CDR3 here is CASSYSPSNEQFF. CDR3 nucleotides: TGTGCCAGCAGTTACTCCCCGTCCAATGAGCAGTTCTTC.

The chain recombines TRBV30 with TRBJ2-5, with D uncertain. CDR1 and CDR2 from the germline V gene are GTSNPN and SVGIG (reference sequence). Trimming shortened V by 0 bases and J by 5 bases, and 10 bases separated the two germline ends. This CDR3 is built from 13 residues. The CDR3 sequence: CAWSVRQAETQYF. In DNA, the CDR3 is TGTGCCTGGAGTGTACGGCAGGCGGAGACCCAGTACTTC.

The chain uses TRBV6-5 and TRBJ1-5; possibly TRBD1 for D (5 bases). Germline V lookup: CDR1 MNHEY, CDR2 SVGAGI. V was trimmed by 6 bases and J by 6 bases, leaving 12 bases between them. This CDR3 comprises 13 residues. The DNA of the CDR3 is TGTGCCAGCAGCATGGGGGGAATTCAGCCCCAGCATTTT. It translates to CASSMGGIQPQHF.

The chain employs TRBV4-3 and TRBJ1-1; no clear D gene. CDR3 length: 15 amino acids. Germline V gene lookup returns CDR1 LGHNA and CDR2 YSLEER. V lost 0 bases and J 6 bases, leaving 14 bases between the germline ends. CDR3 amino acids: CASSQEELGSAEAFF. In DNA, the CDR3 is TGCGCCAGCAGCCAAGAGGAATTGGGGAGCGCTGAAGCTTTCTTT.

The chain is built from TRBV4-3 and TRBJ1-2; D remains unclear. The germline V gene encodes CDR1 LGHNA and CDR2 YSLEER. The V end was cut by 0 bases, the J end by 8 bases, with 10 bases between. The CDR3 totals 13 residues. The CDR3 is CASSQDFRWGYTF. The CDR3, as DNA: TGCGCCAGCAGCCAAGATTTCCGTTGGGGCTACACCTTC.

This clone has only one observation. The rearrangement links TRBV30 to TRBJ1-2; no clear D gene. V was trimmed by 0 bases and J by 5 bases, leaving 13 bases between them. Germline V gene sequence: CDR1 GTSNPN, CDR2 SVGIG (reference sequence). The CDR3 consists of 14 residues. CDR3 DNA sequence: TGTGCCTGGAGTGTACCCCCCGGAGGGTATGGCTACACCTTC. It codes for CAWSVPPGGYGYTF.

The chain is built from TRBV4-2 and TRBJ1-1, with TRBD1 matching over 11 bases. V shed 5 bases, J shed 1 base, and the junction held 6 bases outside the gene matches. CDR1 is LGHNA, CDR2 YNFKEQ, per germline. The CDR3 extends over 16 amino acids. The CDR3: CASSSGTGGRNTEAFF. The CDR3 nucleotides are TGTGCCAGCAGCTCGGGGACAGGGGGTCGGAACACTGAAGCTTTCTTT.

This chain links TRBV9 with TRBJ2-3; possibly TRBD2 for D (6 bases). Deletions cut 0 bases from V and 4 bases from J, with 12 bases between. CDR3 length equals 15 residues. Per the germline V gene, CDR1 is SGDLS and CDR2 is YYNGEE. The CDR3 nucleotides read TGTGCCAGCAGCGTAGTGGCGGGGTTGGCAGATACGCAGTATTTT. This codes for CASSVVAGLADTQYF.

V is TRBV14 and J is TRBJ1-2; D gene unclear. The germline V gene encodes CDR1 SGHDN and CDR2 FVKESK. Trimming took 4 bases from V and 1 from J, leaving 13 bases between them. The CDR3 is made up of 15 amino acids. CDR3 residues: CASSPRPEFNYGYTF. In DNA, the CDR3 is TGTGCCAGCAGCCCGCGCCCAGAGTTTAACTATGGCTACACCTTC.

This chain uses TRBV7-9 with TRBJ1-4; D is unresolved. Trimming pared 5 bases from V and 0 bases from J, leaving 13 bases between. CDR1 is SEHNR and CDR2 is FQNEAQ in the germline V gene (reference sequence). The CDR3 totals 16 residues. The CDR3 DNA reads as TGTGCCAGCAGCGAAATGGGGTTTGCAACTAATGAAAAACTGTTTTTT. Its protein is CASSEMGFATNEKLFF.

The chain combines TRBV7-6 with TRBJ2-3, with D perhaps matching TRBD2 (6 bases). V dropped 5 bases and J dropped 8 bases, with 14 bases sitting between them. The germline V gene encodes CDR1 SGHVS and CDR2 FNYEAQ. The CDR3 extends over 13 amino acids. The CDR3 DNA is TGTGCCAGCAGCCCACCCGGAGCGGGTACGCAGTATTTT. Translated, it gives CASSPPGAGTQYF.

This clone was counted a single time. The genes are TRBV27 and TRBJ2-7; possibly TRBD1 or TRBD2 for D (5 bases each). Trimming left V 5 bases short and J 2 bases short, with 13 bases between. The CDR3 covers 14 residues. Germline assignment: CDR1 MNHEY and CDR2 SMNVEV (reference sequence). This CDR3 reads CASSQTRGTYEQYF. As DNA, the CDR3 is TGTGCCAGCAGTCAGACTCGGGGCACCTACGAGCAGTACTTC.